The 23 T cell receptor beta chains listed next were all sequenced from one sample in a study of OX40 agonist ivuxolimab in advanced cancers. Libraries were prepared by immunoSEQ multiplex PCR; TCRdb keeps only in-frame clonotypes and omits some of them. This table has about 69,000 clones, 80% to 95% appearing once. Sequencing was performed on CD4+ or CD8+ T cells sorted from blood, taken in a trial of the OX40 agonist ivuxolimab. The receptors here all came from an adult with an advanced solid tumor such as melanoma, head and neck, liver or kidney cancer.

The chain employs TRBV29-1 and TRBJ1-1; 8 positions match TRBD1. The trim removed 8 bases at V and 4 bases at J, leaving 12 bases unmatched. Germline values: CDR1 SQVTM, CDR2 ANQGSEA. This CDR3 has 14 amino acids. CDR3 in DNA: TGCAGCATACAAGGACAGGGCAGTAGCACTGAAGCTTTCTTT. Protein sequence: CSIQGQGSSTEAFF.

This clone was seen only once. The chain couples TRBV9 to TRBJ2-4; TRBD2 aligns across 8 bases. Looked up from germline, CDR1 is SGDLS and CDR2 is YYNGEE. With V trimmed by 3 bases and J by 6 bases, 5 bases remained unmatched. The CDR3 runs 14 residues. The CDR3 DNA sequence: TGTGCCAGCAGCGACGGGGGGGCCGGAAACATTCAGTACTTC. It encodes CASSDGGAGNIQYF.

The chain couples TRBV14 to TRBJ2-7; TRBD1 is a possible D gene (6 bases). The CDR3 contains 15 residues. Trimming left V 4 bases short and J 2 bases short, with 15 bases between. Looked up from germline, CDR1 is SGHDN and CDR2 is FVKESK. CDR3 residues: CASSLRTEFPYEQYF. CDR3 DNA sequence: TGTGCCAGCAGCCTAAGGACAGAGTTTCCCTACGAGCAGTACTTC.

The CDR3 sequence is CASSLYYSTDTQYF. The CDR3 DNA reads as TGTGCCAGCAGTTTATATTACAGCACAGATACGCAGTATTTT. This sequence joins TRBV27 and TRBJ2-3; D is uncertain. Germline-derived CDR1 and CDR2 are MNHEY and SMNVEV (reference sequence). The CDR3 is 14 residues long. V was cut by 1 base and J by 0 bases, with 5 bases left in between.

V and J are TRBV7-9 and TRBJ2-7; D may match TRBD1 or TRBD2 (5 bases each). V lost 5 bases and J lost 0, with 17 bases in between. Looked up from germline, CDR1 is SEHNR and CDR2 is FQNEAQ (reference sequence). The CDR3 runs to 16 residues. CDR3: CASSRTRDGGSYEQYF. The CDR3 DNA reads TGTGCCAGCAGCCGAACCAGGGACGGTGGCTCCTACGAGCAGTACTTC.

The V gene is TRBV5-8, the J gene TRBJ1-1, with D uncertain. The CDR3 has 15 residues. Germline lookup yields CDR1 SGHTS and CDR2 YDEGEE. V gave up 1 base and J gave up 8 bases, with 18 bases separating them. In DNA, the CDR3 is TGTGCCAGCAGCTTGCAGTTCGACCTTCGCTCGGAAGCTTTCTTT. Encoded protein: CASSLQFDLRSEAFF.

The CDR3, as DNA: TGTGCCAGCAGCTTAGTTGGGGGGCCGGGCACTGAAGCTTTCTTT. It yields the protein CASSLVGGPGTEAFF. The rearrangement links TRBV7-9 to TRBJ1-1; the D gene is possibly TRBD1 (6 bases). The germline V gene has CDR1 SEHNR and CDR2 FQNEAQ (reference sequence). This CDR3 region has 15 residues. The V gene lost 1 base and the J gene lost 4 bases, with 13 bases spanning the gap.

J is TRBJ2-1 and V is TRBV19, with 9 bases fitting TRBD2. V was clipped by 2 bases and J by 5 bases; unmatched bases: 4. The length of the CDR3 is 15 residues. Germline CDR1 is LNHDA and CDR2 is SQIVND (reference sequence). Here the CDR3 DNA reads TGTGCCAGTAGTATACTAGCGGGAAACAACAATGAGCAGTTCTTC. Its protein is CASSILAGNNNEQFF. The full variable domain, rest sourced from reference TRBV19 and TRBJ2-1, is DGGITQSPKYLFRKEGQNVTLSCEQNLNHDAMYWYRQDPGQGLRLIYYSQIVNDFQKGDIAEGYSVSREKKESFPLTVTSAQKNPTAFYLCASSILAGNNNEQFFGPGTRLTVL.

This rearrangement joins TRBV7-9 to TRBJ2-1; D gene unclear. V gave up 1 base and J gave up 3 bases, with 7 bases separating them. The V gene's germline CDR1 is SEHNR and CDR2 FQNEAQ (reference sequence). The CDR3 loop spans 14 amino acids. CDR3 sequence: CASSLVTHYNEQFF. DNA for the CDR3: TGTGCCAGCAGCTTAGTGACCCACTACAATGAGCAGTTCTTC.

The J gene is TRBJ1-2, the V gene TRBV14; no clear D. The germline V gene has CDR1 SGHDN and CDR2 FVKESK. The germline V and J ends were trimmed by 2 bases and 4 bases, with 11 bases remaining between them. The CDR3 sequence is 14 residues long. For the CDR3, the DNA is TGTGCCAGCAGCCAATTGAATCCAGGCTATGGCTACACCTTC. Its protein product is CASSQLNPGYGYTF. Using reference TRBV14 and TRBJ1-2 for the parts outside the CDR3, the full variable domain is EAGVTQFPSHSVIEKGQTVTLRCDPISGHDNLYWYRRVMGKEIKFLLHFVKESKQDESGMPNNRFLAERTGGTYSTLKVQPAELEDSGVYFCASSQLNPGYGYTFGSGTRLTVV.

This clone appeared once. This chain joins TRBV9 and TRBJ2-2, with 8 bases aligning to TRBD2. Germline trimming cut 3 bases from V and 7 bases from J; bases unmatched to any gene: 8. CDR3 length: 15 residues. Germline V gives CDR1 SGDLS, CDR2 YYNGEE. CDR3 region: CASSGASGLIGELFF. The DNA of the CDR3 is TGTGCCAGCAGCGGGGCTAGCGGGTTGATCGGGGAGCTGTTTTTT.

The chain joins TRBV7-5 to TRBJ1-1. TRBV7-5 corresponds to a pseudogene. The CDR3 totals 17 residues. In DNA form, the CDR3 reads TGTGCCAGAAGCTTAGGGACACCGGGGACCGAAAACACTGAAGCTTTCTTT. Residues: CARSLGTPGTENTEAFF.

The V and J genes are TRBV27 and TRBJ2-7; 9 bases are shared with TRBD1. Unmatched junction bases numbered 8, after V lost 4 bases and J lost 4 bases. The CDR3 is made up of 15 amino acids. The germline V gene encodes CDR1 MNHEY and CDR2 SMNVEV (reference sequence). CDR3 amino acids: CASSSIGQGMYEQYF. CDR3 sequence (DNA): TGTGCCAGCAGTTCCATCGGACAGGGGATGTACGAGCAGTACTTC.

The CDR3 region is CASSHTVLTGWFTF. DNA for the CDR3: TGTGCCAGCAGCCACACTGTGTTGACAGGGTGGTTCACCTTC. The V and J genes are TRBV14 and TRBJ1-2; 7 bases fit TRBD1. V trimming: 3 bases; J trimming: 13 bases; junction bases outside the gene matches: 14. The CDR3 length is 14 residues. In germline, CDR1 is SGHDN, CDR2 FVKESK. Using reference TRBV14 and TRBJ1-2 for the parts outside the CDR3, the full variable domain is EAGVTQFPSHSVIEKGQTVTLRCDPISGHDNLYWYRRVMGKEIKFLLHFVKESKQDESGMPNNRFLAERTGGTYSTLKVQPAELEDSGVYFCASSHTVLTGWFTFGSGTRLTVV.

The chain joins TRBV9 to TRBJ1-4; 8 bases are a match to TRBD1. The CDR3 loop spans 17 amino acids. CDR1 and CDR2 (germline): SGDLS, YYNGEE. V was pared by 0 bases and J by 0 bases, with 4 bases of the junction left unmatched. The CDR3 region has the DNA TGTGCCAGCAGCGTAGGGCAGGGGGCTTCAACTAATGAAAAACTGTTTTTT. Translating it yields CASSVGQGASTNEKLFF.

The chain uses TRBV7-9 and TRBJ1-1, with TRBD1 as a possible D gene (5 bases). V was trimmed by 1 base and J by 2 bases, leaving 20 bases between them. This CDR3 is 18 amino acids long. CDR1 is SEHNR and CDR2 is FQNEAQ in the germline V gene (reference sequence). In nucleotides, the CDR3 is TGTGCCAGCAGCTTAGGGTACGATGCGGGACTGACAAACACTGAAGCTTTCTTT. It encodes CASSLGYDAGLTNTEAFF. The full variable domain, rest sourced from reference TRBV7-9 and TRBJ1-1, is DTGVSQNPRHKITKRGQNVTFRCDPISEHNRLYWYRQTLGQGPEFLTYFQNEAQLEKSRLLSDRFSAERPKGSFSTLEIQRTEQGDSAMYLCASSLGYDAGLTNTEAFFGQGTRLTVV.

The table lists this clone with a count of one. The chain carries TRBV6-4 and TRBJ2-3; 15 bases are a match to TRBD2. The CDR3 has 24 residues. Germline values: CDR1 MRHNA, CDR2 SNTAGT. Unmatched junction bases numbered 19, after V lost 0 bases and J lost 0 bases. The CDR3 DNA follows: TGTGCCAGCAGTGACTCACCTTTCGCACCCCGCTTTGGACTAGCGGGAGGGAGCACAGATACGCAGTATTTT. Translated: CASSDSPFAPRFGLAGGSTDTQYF.

The CDR3 DNA is TGTGCCAGCAGTGCCGGGACAGCCTACGAGCAGTACTTC. Translating it yields CASSAGTAYEQYF. This chain connects TRBV25-1 to TRBJ2-7, with 7 bases fitting TRBD1. This CDR3 spans 13 amino acids. The germline CDR1 and CDR2 sequences are MGHDK and SYGVNS. Trimming removed 4 bases from V and 2 bases from J; junction bases left unmatched: 2.

The chain recombines TRBV4-1 with TRBJ2-3; the D is unclear. V was trimmed by 0 bases and J by 3 bases, leaving 10 bases between them. The CDR3 extends over 15 amino acids. Germline-derived CDR1 and CDR2 are MGHRA and YSYEKL. In nucleotides, the CDR3 is TGCGCCAGCAGCCAAGATAGGGTGAGAACAGATACGCAGTATTTT. This gives the protein CASSQDRVRTDTQYF.

V is TRBV29-1 and J is TRBJ2-1; 12 bases are a match to TRBD1. Germline V gives CDR1 SQVTM, CDR2 ANQGSEA. This CDR3 contains 13 residues. Trimming took 3 bases from V and 9 from J; bases not matched to a gene: 3. This CDR3 reads CSVDGTGGSEQFF. DNA of the CDR3: TGCAGCGTTGACGGGACAGGGGGCTCTGAGCAGTTCTTC.

By proportion, this clone is medium-sized. The DNA of the CDR3 is TGTGCCAGCAGCCAAGACACTAGCGGGACCGGGGAGCTGTTTTTT. Translated: CASSQDTSGTGELFF. This rearrangement joins TRBV4-2 to TRBJ2-2; TRBD2 aligns across 9 bases. The germline gives CDR1 LGHNA, CDR2 YNFKEQ. The CDR3 is 15 residues long. Unmatched junction bases numbered 1, after V lost 0 bases and J lost 5 bases.

The chain links TRBV28 to TRBJ1-4; D may be TRBD1 (6 bases). V lost 10 bases to trimming and J lost 14 bases, with 17 bases between them. Germline loops: CDR1 MDHEN, CDR2 SYDVKM. This CDR3 contains 11 residues. The CDR3 DNA sequence: TGTGCCATAGGGCTGGGGGGCCTGCTGTTTTTT. Its protein is CAIGLGGLLFF.

The genes are TRBV5-5 and TRBJ1-1; D is uncertain. With 0 bases removed from V and 4 bases from J, the gap between germline ends came to 10 bases. Looked up from germline, CDR1 is SGHKS and CDR2 is YYEKEE (reference sequence). The CDR3 sequence is 14 residues long. CDR3 sequence: CASSLEVVGTEAFF. As DNA, the CDR3 is TGTGCCAGCAGCTTGGAGGTGGTGGGCACTGAAGCTTTCTTT.